This is a list of T cell receptor beta chains from one sample in a study of PD-L1 blockade in urothelial cancer. Produced via immunoSEQ multiplex PCR; TCRdb's table is partial and in-frame only. The table lists about 38,000 clones, around four fifths of them singletons. The source was PBMCs, collected around atezolizumab (anti-PD-L1) treatment. The receptors here all came from a man aged 55 to 69 with urothelial cancer. Each CDR3 is given with its conserved first and last residue. The order of the fields is V gene, D gene, J gene, CDR3 protein, CDR3 DNA. A D gene is named only where the DNA matches it firmly.

>TRBV19|TRBD1|TRBJ1-5
CASSIGDRGVRPQHF
TGTGCCAGTAGTATTGGGGACAGGGGCGTGCGGCCCCAGCATTTT
>TRBV6-1|TRBD2|TRBJ2-1
CASGPSGGRNNEQFF
TGTGCCAGCGGCCCTAGCGGGGGCCGGAACAATGAGCAGTTCTTC
>TRBV27|TRBD2|TRBJ2-3
CASWIAGGSTDTQYF
TGTGCCAGCTGGATAGCGGGGGGGAGCACAGATACGCAGTATTTT
>TRBV7-2|TRBD1|TRBJ2-7
CASSPPWTGGSYEQYF
TGTGCCAGCAGCCCCCCCTGGACAGGGGGCTCCTACGAGCAGTACTTC
>TRBV19|-|TRBJ1-5
CASSMWGREQPQHF
TGTGCCAGTAGTATGTGGGGCAGGGAACAGCCCCAGCATTTT
>TRBV28|-|TRBJ1-1
CASSCGTPCEAFF
TGTGCCAGCAGTTGTGGGACACCATGTGAAGCTTTCTTT
>TRBV27|-|TRBJ2-5
CASSLSGGPGETQYF
TGTGCCAGCAGTTTATCCGGGGGGCCTGGGGAGACCCAGTACTTC
>TRBV21-1|-|TRBJ2-7
CASSVGQGCYEQYF
TGTGCCAGCAGCGTTGGACAGGGCTGTTACGAGCAGTACTTC
>TRBV6-1|-|TRBJ2-2
CASSVDSTGELFF
TGTGCCAGCAGTGTAGATTCCACCGGGGAGCTGTTTTTT
>TRBV14|-|TRBJ1-1
CASSPRTEAAAFF
TGTGCCAGCAGCCCTAGGACGGAGGCTGCCGCTTTCTTT
>TRBV28|TRBD1|TRBJ2-2
CASSLQGKIGELFF
TGTGCCAGCAGTCTACAGGGGAAGATCGGGGAGCTGTTTTTT
>TRBV10-3|-|TRBJ2-3
CAISGTVGADTQYF
TGTGCCATCAGTGGGACAGTGGGGGCAGATACGCAGTATTTT
>TRBV7-8|-|TRBJ2-1
CATAGLLSYNEQFF
TGTGCCACCGCGGGGCTGTTATCCTACAATGAGCAGTTCTTC